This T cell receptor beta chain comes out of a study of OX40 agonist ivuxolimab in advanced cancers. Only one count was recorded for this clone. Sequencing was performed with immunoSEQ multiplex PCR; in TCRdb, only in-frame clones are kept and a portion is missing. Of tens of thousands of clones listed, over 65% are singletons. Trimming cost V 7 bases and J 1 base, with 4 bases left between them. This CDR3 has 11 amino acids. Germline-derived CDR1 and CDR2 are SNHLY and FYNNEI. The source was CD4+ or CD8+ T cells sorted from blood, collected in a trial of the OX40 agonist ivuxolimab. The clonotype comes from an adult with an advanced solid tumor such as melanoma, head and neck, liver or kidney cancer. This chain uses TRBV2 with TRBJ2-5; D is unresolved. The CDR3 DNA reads TGTGCCAGCAAGGTCCAAGAGACCCAGTACTTC. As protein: CASKVQETQYF. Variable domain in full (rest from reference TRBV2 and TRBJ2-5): EPEVTQTPSHQVTQMGQEVILRCVPISNHLYFYWYRQILGQKVEFLVSFYNNEISEKSEIFDDQFSVERPDGSNFTLKIRSTKLEDSAMYFCASKVQETQYFGPGTRLLVL.